This T cell receptor (beta chain) is from a study of T-cell memory formation after mild COVID-19. One entry per CDR3 protein results from TCRdb running MiXCR on the 5' RACE reads. The sample includes just under 350,000 distinct CDR3 sequences, roughly 13% of them seen just once. The sequencing sample was made of PBMCs or a T cell subset sorted from them (not recorded which). This receptor was identified in a man aged 18 to 30 who had mild COVID-19 (a few samples of this study predate the infection). Cell type and time point are not known.

CDR3 protein: CASSYSTDSYEQYF. The CDR3 nucleotides read TGTGCCAGCAGTTACTCCACAGACTCCTACGAGCAGTACTTC. V and J are TRBV6-5 and TRBJ2-7; D ambiguous. There are 14 residues in the CDR3. Trimming removed 0 bases at V and 0 bases at J, with 6 bases between. Germline V gene data show CDR1 as MNHEY and CDR2 as SVGAGI.